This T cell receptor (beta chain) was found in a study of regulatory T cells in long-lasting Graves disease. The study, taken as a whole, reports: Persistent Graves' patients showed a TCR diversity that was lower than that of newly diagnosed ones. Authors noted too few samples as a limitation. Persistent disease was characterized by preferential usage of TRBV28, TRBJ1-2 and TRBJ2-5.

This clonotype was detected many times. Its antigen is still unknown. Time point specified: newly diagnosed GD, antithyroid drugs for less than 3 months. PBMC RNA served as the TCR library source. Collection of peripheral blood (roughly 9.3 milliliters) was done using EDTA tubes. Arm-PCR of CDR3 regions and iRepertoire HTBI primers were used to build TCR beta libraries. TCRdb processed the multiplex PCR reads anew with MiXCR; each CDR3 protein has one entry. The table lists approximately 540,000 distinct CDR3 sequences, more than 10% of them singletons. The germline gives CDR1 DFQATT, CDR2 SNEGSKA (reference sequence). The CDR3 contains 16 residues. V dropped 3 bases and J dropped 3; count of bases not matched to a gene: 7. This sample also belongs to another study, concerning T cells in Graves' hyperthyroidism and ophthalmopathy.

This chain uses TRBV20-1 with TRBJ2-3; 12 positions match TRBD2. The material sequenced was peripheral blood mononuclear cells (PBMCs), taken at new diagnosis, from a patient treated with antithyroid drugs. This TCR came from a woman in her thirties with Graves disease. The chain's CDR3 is CSARTSGRQLTDTQYF. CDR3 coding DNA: TGCAGTGCTAGGACTAGCGGGAGACAATTGACAGATACGCAGTATTTT.